Listed here are 20 T cell receptor beta chains from one sample, sequenced in a study of cytomegalovirus exposure and HLA in healthy donors. Researchers ran the PCR with 60 Vbeta and 13 Jbeta primers. Measured with immunoSEQ multiplex PCR; TCRdb has only the in-frame clones, and not every one. The repertoire includes fewer than 140,000 clones, around 79% of them detected once, and 3.6% sits in the top ten. Sequencing was carried out using PBMCs. The source is a man aged 60 to 75 in good health and CMV-seronegative.

This clone was recorded a few times. The chain combines TRBV9 with TRBJ2-5; D is perhaps TRBD2 (6 bases). The germline V gene encodes CDR1 SGDLS and CDR2 YYNGEE. V was clipped by 0 bases and J by 2 bases, with 20 bases between them. CDR3 length: 18 residues. The CDR3 bases are TGTGCCAGCAGCGTAGGACTTTCGGGGGTTCGACGACAAGAGACCCAGTACTTC. Its protein is CASSVGLSGVRRQETQYF.

The chain recombines TRBV30 with TRBJ2-1; 8 bases are shared with TRBD2. Germline CDR1 reads GTSNPN; CDR2 reads SVGIG (reference sequence). CDR3 size: 14 residues. V dropped 6 bases and J dropped 2; count of bases not matched to a gene: 6. CDR3 in DNA: TGTGCCTGTACACCGGGACTAGCCTACAATGAGCAGTTCTTC. It yields the protein CACTPGLAYNEQFF.

The table lists this clone with a few counts. V gene TRBV30 combines with J gene TRBJ2-7; no clear D gene. Germline lookup yields CDR1 GTSNPN and CDR2 SVGIG (reference sequence). V lost 2 bases to trimming and J lost 1 base, with 12 bases between them. The CDR3 totals 14 residues. CDR3 amino acids: CAWSLSLSSYEQYF. The CDR3 DNA follows: TGTGCCTGGAGTTTATCTCTATCTTCCTACGAGCAGTACTTC.

The chain employs TRBV4-3 and TRBJ1-6; no clear D. The CDR3 loop spans 17 amino acids. V shed 1 base and J shed 3 bases, with 13 bases lying between them. Germline V lookup: CDR1 LGHNA, CDR2 YSLEER. CDR3 DNA: TGCGCCAGCAGCCAAGTAATCCCCCCAGTCTATAATTCACCCCTCCACTTT. It is translated as CASSQVIPPVYNSPLHF.

Points on this clone: The junction does not match germline at one end; this may be a read error. CDR3 protein: CSSTPTGRGYTF. CDR3 nucleotide sequence: TGTTCCAGCACCCCGACAGGGAGAGGCTACACCTTC. The chain joins TRBV7-9 to TRBJ1-2; TRBD1 matches 7 bases. CDR3 length: 12 amino acids. CDR1 is SEHNR and CDR2 is FQNEAQ in the germline V gene (reference sequence).

Of note for this clone: The junction departs from germline at one end; a sequencing error may be responsible. The chain combines TRBV5-8 with TRBJ1-1; D uncertain. Germline-derived CDR1 and CDR2 are SGHTS and YDEGEE. CDR3 length: 16 residues. Here the CDR3 DNA reads TGTGCCGGCAGCCTGTGGGCTGGTGTCAGCAACACTGAAGCTTTCTTT. It encodes CAGSLWAGVSNTEAFF.

In its sample, this clone was seen a few times. The chain uses TRBV7-3 and TRBJ1-2; D is possibly TRBD1 (5 bases). Germline V gene lookup returns CDR1 SGHTA and CDR2 FQGTGA. The CDR3 consists of 15 residues. Trimming left V 0 bases short and J 6 bases short, with 14 bases between. CDR3: CASSLTHQGPHGYTF. The CDR3 DNA reads as TGTGCCAGCAGCTTAACACACCAGGGCCCTCATGGCTACACCTTC.

This rearrangement joins TRBV11-3 to TRBJ1-1; D unresolved. Germline CDR1 and CDR2: SGHNT and YENEEA. V was shortened by 2 bases and J by 0 bases, with 7 bases between the two germline ends. CDR3 size: 14 residues. The CDR3 sequence is CASSLSGLNTEAFF. CDR3 DNA: TGTGCCAGCAGCTTATCAGGCTTGAACACTGAAGCTTTCTTT.

The rearrangement links TRBV30 to TRBJ2-7; TRBD2 matches at 7 bases. CDR1 and CDR2 from the germline V gene are GTSNPN and SVGIG (reference sequence). Trimming took 4 bases from V and 2 from J; bases not matched to a gene: 14. There are 16 residues in the CDR3. In nucleotides, the CDR3 is TGTGCCTGGAACCCCCGGAGGGGCGGGGGTACCTACGAGCAGTACTTC. Translating gives CAWNPRRGGGTYEQYF.

This chain uses TRBV6-5 with TRBJ2-1; TRBD1 matches at 10 bases. The CDR3 is 14 amino acids. Trimming cost V 2 bases and J 8 bases; bases outside gene matches: 3. Germline V CDR1 and CDR2: MNHEY, SVGAGI. CDR3 sequence: CASSYGDRGHEQFF. The CDR3 DNA reads TGTGCCAGCAGTTACGGCGACAGGGGGCATGAGCAGTTCTTC.

V and J are TRBV7-9 and TRBJ2-3, with D tentatively TRBD2 (5 bases). Germline CDR1 is SEHNR and CDR2 is FQNEAQ (reference sequence). The CDR3 is 13 amino acids. V lost 5 bases to trimming and J lost 2 bases, with 8 bases between them. The DNA of the CDR3 is TGTGCCAGCAGCACGGGGAACACAGATACGCAGTATTTT. Protein: CASSTGNTDTQYF.

The chain couples TRBV4-2 to TRBJ2-5; 9 positions agree with TRBD1. This CDR3 is 15 amino acids long. Germline loops: CDR1 LGHNA, CDR2 YNFKEQ. V lost 3 bases, J lost 5 bases, and 7 bases stayed unmatched. The CDR3 loop reads CASSQWGTGIETQYF. The CDR3 DNA reads as TGTGCCAGCAGCCAGTGGGGGACAGGGATCGAGACCCAGTACTTC.

The V call is TRBV7-9, the J call TRBJ1-5; D is ambiguous. Trimming took off 3 bases at V and 3 bases at J, with 9 bases between the two ends. Per germline, CDR1 SEHNR and CDR2 FQNEAQ (reference sequence). This CDR3 comprises 14 residues. CDR3 region: CASSFYDNNQPQHF. The CDR3 coding sequence is TGTGCCAGCAGCTTCTACGACAACAATCAGCCCCAGCATTTT.

The V call is TRBV5-1, the J call TRBJ1-4; D not certain. Germline V gene sequence: CDR1 SGHRS, CDR2 YFSETQ. Trimming removed 2 bases at V and 0 bases at J, with 11 bases between. The CDR3 is 16 amino acids. The CDR3 DNA is TGCGCCAGCAGCTTCGCGCCCGCCTCAACTAATGAAAAACTGTTTTTT. Encoded protein: CASSFAPASTNEKLFF.

This sequence joins TRBV6-1 and TRBJ2-7; 8 nucleotides align to TRBD1. CDR3 length equals 13 residues. V gave up 8 bases and J gave up 3 bases; unmatched junction bases: 6. Germline lookup yields CDR1 MNHNS and CDR2 SASEGT. CDR3 bases: TGTGCCAGCGGTCGGACAGGGCTCTACGAGCAGTACGTC. It codes for CASGRTGLYEQYV.

V gene TRBV6-1 combines with J gene TRBJ2-7; D perhaps matches TRBD2 (5 bases). Trimming shortened V by 6 bases and J by 2 bases, and 14 bases separated the two germline ends. CDR3 size: 14 residues. Germline V gene sequence: CDR1 MNHNS, CDR2 SASEGT. The CDR3 sequence: CASRVTGVAYEQYV. The CDR3, as DNA: TGTGCCAGCAGGGTGACCGGGGTTGCCTACGAGCAGTACGTC.

Only one count was recorded for this clone. The chain recombines TRBV19 with TRBJ2-5, with TRBD2 identical over 7 bases. With V trimmed by 4 bases and J by 2 bases, 1 base remained unmatched. The CDR3 extends over 13 amino acids. The germline gives CDR1 LNHDA, CDR2 SQIVND (reference sequence). Written as DNA, the CDR3 is TGTGCCAGTAGTAGGGGGGGGCAAGAGACCCAGTACTTC. Its protein product is CASSRGGQETQYF.

The rearrangement links TRBV5-1 to TRBJ1-1, with a tentative D call TRBD1 (6 bases). The CDR3 runs 15 residues. Germline values: CDR1 SGHRS, CDR2 YFSETQ. Between the trimmed V and J ends, which lost 6 bases and 5 bases, there was a span of 20 bases. CDR3 nucleotides: TGCGCCAGCAACCTCCCGGGGCAGGGGAATACTGAAGCTTTCTTT. Translating gives CASNLPGQGNTEAFF.

The chain combines TRBV4-3 with TRBJ2-3, with 12 nucleotides matching TRBD2. CDR1 LGHNA and CDR2 YSLEER come from the germline V gene. The CDR3 loop spans 19 amino acids. V shed 1 base and J 5 bases; nucleotides not matched to a gene: 13. Written as DNA, the CDR3 is TGCGCCAGCAGCCAAGCCTGGGGGACACTAGCGGGGGGCCAAGATACGCAGTATTTT. It codes for CASSQAWGTLAGGQDTQYF.

The chain joins TRBV6-6 to TRBJ1-1; a possible D gene is TRBD1 (6 bases). Looked up from germline, CDR1 is MNHNY and CDR2 is SVGAGI (reference sequence). Trimming stripped 6 bases from V and 0 bases from J, with 17 bases between. CDR3 length: 16 residues. CDR3 DNA: TGTGCCAGCAGCCCCTTCCGACAGGAAATGAACACTGAAGCTTTCTTT. It specifies CASSPFRQEMNTEAFF.